This T cell receptor (beta chain) appears in the sequencing data of a study of OX40 agonist ivuxolimab in advanced cancers. Study information: Every 2 weeks, ivuxolimab was infused into the patients intravenously at between 0.01 and 10 mg/kg. Participants averaged about 60 years of age (range about 23 to 80) and were under 90% male.

Assay used: immunoSEQ multiplex PCR; TCRdb lists only in-frame clones, some missing. This table has roughly 72,000 clones, over 70% appearing once. After removal of 5 bases from V and 3 bases from J, the junction contained 9 bases not matched to a gene. The length of the CDR3 is 15 residues. Germline CDR1 and CDR2: MNHNY and SVGAGI (reference sequence). Sequenced material: CD4+ or CD8+ T cells sorted from blood, taken in a trial of the OX40 agonist ivuxolimab. V gene TRBV6-6 combines with J gene TRBJ1-1; 7 bases map to TRBD1. The sequence came from an adult with an advanced solid tumor such as melanoma, head and neck, liver or kidney cancer. The CDR3 loop reads CASSGAGTEDTEAFF. The CDR3 DNA sequence: TGTGCCAGCAGTGGAGCCGGGACAGAGGACACTGAAGCTTTCTTT.